The 30 T cell receptor beta chains listed next were all sequenced from one sample in a study of Ad26.COV2.S vaccination and SARS-CoV-2 variants. Generated by immunoSEQ multiplex PCR, the TCRdb table keeps only in-frame clones and is missing some. Of fewer than 55,000 clones in the sample, approximately 83% were seen once. The starting material was peripheral blood, obtained after recovery from COVID-19. Receptors originate from a human donor who had recovered from COVID-19.

The chain links TRBV6-4 to TRBJ2-3; D ambiguous. There are 12 residues in the CDR3. Germline loops: CDR1 MRHNA, CDR2 SNTAGT. V was clipped by 0 bases and J by 6 bases, with 4 bases between them. As DNA, the CDR3 is TGTGCCAGCAGTGACTCGCGGGATACGCAGTATTTT. It specifies CASSDSRDTQYF.

The V call is TRBV28, the J call TRBJ2-7, with D maybe TRBD1 (6 bases). The CDR3 runs to 15 residues. From germline, CDR1 is MDHEN and CDR2 SYDVKM. With 2 bases removed from V and 4 bases from J, the gap between germline ends came to 15 bases. The CDR3 nucleotides are TGTGCCAGCAGTTTACGAAGGGGGTTTGGGTACGAGCAGTACGTC. Translation: CASSLRRGFGYEQYV.

The chain combines TRBV24-1 with TRBJ2-1; D tentatively fits TRBD1 or TRBD2 (5 bases each). Trimming pared 3 bases from V and 5 bases from J, leaving 13 bases between. Germline CDR1 reads KGHDR; CDR2 reads SFDVKD. The length of the CDR3 is 15 residues. DNA of the CDR3: TGTGCCACCAGTGATCCGGGACCGGGCCACAATGAGCAGTTCTTC. Encoded protein: CATSDPGPGHNEQFF.

The chain uses TRBV19 and TRBJ2-2; D unclear. Germline lookup yields CDR1 LNHDA and CDR2 SQIVND (reference sequence). This CDR3 is 13 amino acids long. Trimming pared 2 bases from V and 7 bases from J, leaving 8 bases between. The DNA for the CDR3 is TGTGCCAGTAGTATAAATTTAGACGGGGAGCTGTTTTTT. This codes for CASSINLDGELFF.

The gene calls are TRBV10-3 and TRBJ1-1, with TRBD1 matching 7 bases. The CDR3 length is 14 residues. J lost 5 bases, V lost 6 bases, and 9 bases had no gene match. Germline-derived CDR1 and CDR2 are ENHRY and SYGVKD. The DNA for the CDR3 is TGTGCCATCAGGGCTACAGGGGTGCGGACTGAAGCTTTCTTT. Translation gives CAIRATGVRTEAFF.

The chain employs TRBV6-4 and TRBJ2-1; D is tentatively TRBD1 or TRBD2 (6 bases each). V was pared by 0 bases and J by 15 bases, with 12 bases between. The CDR3 length is 12 residues. Per germline, CDR1 MRHNA and CDR2 SNTAGT. CDR3 region: CASSDSREGGFF. The CDR3 coding sequence is TGTGCCAGCAGTGACTCAAGAGAGGGGGGGTTCTTC.

V and J are TRBV10-3 and TRBJ1-1; the D gene is possibly TRBD1 (5 bases). The germline V and J ends were trimmed by 4 bases and 5 bases, with 17 bases remaining between them. The CDR3 is 15 amino acids. In germline, CDR1 is ENHRY, CDR2 SYGVKD. In DNA, the CDR3 is TGTGCCATCAGTGCGTCCGGGGCGCCGGGAACTGAAGCTTTCTTT. It codes for CAISASGAPGTEAFF.

The genes are TRBV19 and TRBJ1-1; D remains ambiguous. The CDR3 has 12 residues. V shed 3 bases and J shed 4 bases, with 6 bases lying between them. Germline V CDR1 and CDR2: LNHDA, SQIVND (reference sequence). The CDR3, as DNA: TGTGCCAGTAGTATCTGGGGCACTGAAGCTTTCTTT. It yields the protein CASSIWGTEAFF.

The V call is TRBV10-3, the J call TRBJ1-2, with D possibly TRBD1 on 5 matching bases. Germline CDR1 and CDR2: ENHRY and SYGVKD. V lost 2 bases to trimming and J lost 2 bases, with 15 bases between them. CDR3 length: 16 residues. CDR3 in amino acids: CAISEMGGSLNYGYTF. The CDR3, as DNA: TGTGCCATCAGTGAGATGGGGGGGTCTTTGAACTATGGCTACACCTTC.

V is TRBV27 and J is TRBJ2-1; D possibly corresponds to TRBD2 (6 bases). CDR1 and CDR2 from the germline V gene are MNHEY and SMNVEV (reference sequence). The CDR3 runs 15 residues. Trimming removed 5 bases at V and 3 bases at J, with 14 bases between. This chain's CDR3 is CASSPRGSLYNEQFF. In nucleotides, the CDR3 is TGTGCCAGCAGTCCACGGGGGTCCCTCTACAATGAGCAGTTCTTC.

The rearrangement links TRBV27 to TRBJ1-6; D is ambiguous. The V end was cut by 7 bases, the J end by 7 bases, with 17 bases between. The length of the CDR3 is 15 residues. Germline loops: CDR1 MNHEY, CDR2 SMNVEV (reference sequence). The CDR3 reads CASTTQPARNSPLHF. Written as DNA, the CDR3 is TGTGCCAGCACCACTCAACCGGCCCGGAATTCACCCCTCCACTTT.

The chain recombines TRBV19 with TRBJ2-7; 9 nucleotides align to TRBD1. The CDR3 loop spans 13 amino acids. Germline values: CDR1 LNHDA, CDR2 SQIVND (reference sequence). V gave up 3 bases and J gave up 3 bases; unmatched junction bases: 0. CDR3 sequence: CASSMDRGYEQYF. CDR3 DNA: TGTGCCAGTAGTATGGACAGGGGCTACGAGCAGTACTTC. Full variable domain (rest looked up from reference TRBV19 and TRBJ2-7): DGGITQSPKYLFRKEGQNVTLSCEQNLNHDAMYWYRQDPGQGLRLIYYSQIVNDFQKGDIAEGYSVSREKKESFPLTVTSAQKNPTAFYLCASSMDRGYEQYFGPGTRLTVT.

This clone showed up just once. The chain joins TRBV19 to TRBJ2-3; no firm D call. V gave up 6 bases and J gave up 5 bases, with 15 bases separating them. Per germline, CDR1 LNHDA and CDR2 SQIVND (reference sequence). CDR3 length equals 14 residues. The CDR3 loop is CASSYWTAGDTQYF. The DNA of the CDR3 is TGTGCCAGTAGCTACTGGACCGCTGGAGATACGCAGTATTTT.

This rearrangement joins TRBV4-2 to TRBJ2-2, with TRBD1 as a possible D gene (6 bases). Germline V CDR1 and CDR2: LGHNA, YNFKEQ. This CDR3 region has 18 residues. V dropped 0 bases and J dropped 0 bases, with 14 bases sitting between them. CDR3 amino acids: CASSQDRTAITNTGELFF. Written as DNA, the CDR3 is TGTGCCAGCAGCCAAGATAGGACAGCCATTACGAACACCGGGGAGCTGTTTTTT.

The rearrangement uses TRBV12-3 or TRBV12-4 and TRBJ2-1; no clear D gene. Trimming removed 4 bases at V and 5 bases at J, with 9 bases between. The CDR3 covers 13 residues. Here the CDR3 DNA reads TGTGCCAGCAGTTGGTTTAGTAACAATGAGCAGTTCTTC. It specifies CASSWFSNNEQFF.

The CDR3 bases are TGTGCCAGCAGAGCACTTGGGACAGGGGACGAGACCCAGTACTTC. This gives the protein CASRALGTGDETQYF. V gene TRBV27 combines with J gene TRBJ2-5; 10 bases fit TRBD1. V was pared by 6 bases and J by 5 bases, with 9 bases of the junction left unmatched. The V gene's germline CDR1 is MNHEY and CDR2 SMNVEV (reference sequence). The CDR3 has 15 amino acids.

This CDR3 is CASSQEHSVSTDTQYF. The CDR3 DNA reads as TGTGCCAGCAGCCAAGAACATTCCGTTAGCACAGATACGCAGTATTTT. The chain has TRBV3-1 (or the pseudogene TRBV3-2) and TRBJ2-3; D is uncertain. CDR1 is LGHDT, CDR2 YNNKEL, per germline (reference sequence). The CDR3 totals 16 residues. Deletions cut 0 bases from V and 0 bases from J, with 10 bases between.

The chain couples TRBV5-1 to TRBJ2-5, with D perhaps matching TRBD2 (6 bases). Trimming took 2 bases from V and 2 from J, leaving 10 bases between them. This CDR3 spans 14 amino acids. CDR1 SGHRS and CDR2 YFSETQ come from the germline V gene. CDR3 sequence reads: CASSLWSGQETQYF. CDR3 nucleotide sequence: TGCGCCAGCAGCTTATGGAGCGGGCAAGAGACCCAGTACTTC. Full variable domain (missing parts from reference TRBV5-1 and TRBJ2-5): KAGVTQTPRYLIKTRGQQVTLSCSPISGHRSVSWYQQTPGQGLQFLFEYFSETQRNKGNFPGRFSGRQFSNSRSEMNVSTLELGDSALYLCASSLWSGQETQYFGPGTRLLVL.

The chain joins TRBV3-1 (or the pseudogene TRBV3-2) to TRBJ1-1; 8 bases fit TRBD1. Germline trimming cut 4 bases from V and 4 bases from J; bases unmatched to any gene: 11. CDR1 is LGHDT and CDR2 is YNNKEL in the germline V gene (reference sequence). The CDR3 has 16 residues. The CDR3 is CASSPPPGTGLTEAFF. The CDR3 DNA reads as TGTGCCAGCAGCCCTCCGCCCGGGACAGGCCTCACTGAAGCTTTCTTT.

Only one count was recorded for this clone. The chain employs TRBV30 and TRBJ2-5, with D perhaps TRBD1 (5 bases). Trimming took off 3 bases at V and 2 bases at J, with 16 bases between the two ends. The V gene's germline CDR1 is GTSNPN and CDR2 SVGIG (reference sequence). The CDR3 has 15 amino acids. The CDR3 here is CAWRPGPLTQETQYF. Written as DNA, the CDR3 is TGTGCCTGGAGACCAGGGCCTTTAACACAAGAGACCCAGTACTTC. Using reference TRBV30 and TRBJ2-5 for the parts outside the CDR3, the full variable domain is SQTIHQWPATLVQPVGSPLSLECTVEGTSNPNLYWYRQAAGRGLQLLFYSVGIGQISSEVPQNLSASRPQDRQFILSSKKLLLSDSGFYLCAWRPGPLTQETQYFGPGTRLLVL.

J is TRBJ1-1 and V is TRBV9, with a possible D match to TRBD1 (5 bases). This CDR3 comprises 14 residues. The V and J ends lost 0 bases and 5 bases respectively, with 11 bases between them. The germline V gene has CDR1 SGDLS and CDR2 YYNGEE. CDR3 sequence (DNA): TGTGCCAGCAGCGTAGATCAGGGTAGGACTGAAGCTTTCTTT. Its protein product is CASSVDQGRTEAFF. Variable domain in full (rest from reference TRBV9 and TRBJ1-1): DSGVTQTPKHLITATGQRVTLRCSPRSGDLSVYWYQQSLDQGLQFLIQYYNGEERAKGNILERFSAQQFPDLHSELNLSSLELGDSALYFCASSVDQGRTEAFFGQGTRLTVV.

The chain employs TRBV6-5 and TRBJ1-1; D unclear. CDR1 and CDR2 from the germline V gene are MNHEY and SVGAGI. The V and J ends lost 2 bases and 3 bases respectively, with 7 bases between them. The CDR3 runs to 13 residues. The CDR3 here is CASSYDRDTEAFF. The CDR3 DNA reads TGTGCCAGCAGTTACGATAGGGACACTGAAGCTTTCTTT.

This chain joins TRBV5-6 and TRBJ2-3; D unresolved. Germline CDR1 and CDR2: SGHDT and YYEEEE. The CDR3 runs 13 residues. Trimming left V 4 bases short and J 4 bases short, with 10 bases between. In DNA form, the CDR3 reads TGTGCCAGCAGCATCCGGACCCCAGATACGCAGTATTTT. Translating gives CASSIRTPDTQYF.

The chain joins TRBV7-9 to TRBJ1-3; maybe TRBD1 (5 bases). CDR3 size: 15 residues. Trimming stripped 5 bases from V and 4 bases from J, with 15 bases between. Germline CDR1 reads SEHNR; CDR2 reads FQNEAQ (reference sequence). The CDR3 DNA follows: TGTGCCAGCAGCCCGATCCGGGACGGAGGAAACACCATATATTTT. This sequence encodes CASSPIRDGGNTIYF.

CDR3 sequence (DNA): TGTGCCAGCAGTTTCACTAGGGGCACTGAAGCTTTCTTT. Amino acid sequence: CASSFTRGTEAFF. The V gene is TRBV7-3, the J gene TRBJ1-1, with D possibly TRBD1 on 5 matching bases. This CDR3 is 13 amino acids long. Germline V lookup: CDR1 SGHTA, CDR2 FQGTGA. Deletions cut 6 bases from V and 4 bases from J, with 12 bases between.

V gene TRBV28 combines with J gene TRBJ1-2; D remains ambiguous. CDR3 size: 15 residues. Trimming took off 5 bases at V and 4 bases at J, with 17 bases between the two ends. Germline CDR1 MDHEN, CDR2 SYDVKM. The CDR3 is CASSPSLPAVYGYTF. As DNA, the CDR3 is TGTGCCAGCAGTCCCTCTCTACCCGCAGTCTATGGCTACACCTTC.

V gene TRBV19 combines with J gene TRBJ1-2; 7 positions match TRBD1. This CDR3 has 14 residues. Germline-derived CDR1 and CDR2 are LNHDA and SQIVND (reference sequence). With V trimmed by 8 bases and J by 5 bases, 11 bases remained unmatched. Written as DNA, the CDR3 is TGTGCCAGTCAGAGACAGGGCGTTTGGTATGGCTACACCTTC. Its translation: CASQRQGVWYGYTF. Drawing the rest from reference TRBV19 and TRBJ1-2, the complete variable domain is DGGITQSPKYLFRKEGQNVTLSCEQNLNHDAMYWYRQDPGQGLRLIYYSQIVNDFQKGDIAEGYSVSREKKESFPLTVTSAQKNPTAFYLCASQRQGVWYGYTFGSGTRLTVV.

The chain recombines TRBV7-9 with TRBJ1-2; TRBD1 matches at 10 bases. The V and J ends lost 5 bases and 1 base, in that order; junction bases with no gene match: 10. Germline-derived CDR1 and CDR2 are SEHNR and FQNEAQ (reference sequence). This CDR3 spans 17 amino acids. The CDR3 DNA reads as TGTGCCAGCAGCGGAACTGGGACAGGGGCTTATAACTATGGCTACACCTTC. Translated, it gives CASSGTGTGAYNYGYTF.

The V call is TRBV4-2, the J call TRBJ2-3, with D possibly TRBD2 on 6 matching bases. Trimming shortened V by 0 bases and J by 1 base, and 8 bases separated the two germline ends. This CDR3 is 15 amino acids long. Germline V gives CDR1 LGHNA, CDR2 YNFKEQ. This chain's CDR3 is CASSQEGTRTDTQYF. The DNA of the CDR3 is TGTGCCAGCAGCCAAGAGGGGACTCGCACAGATACGCAGTATTTT.

V is TRBV10-2 and J is TRBJ1-5, with D unclear. V was shortened by 3 bases and J by 0 bases, with 6 bases between the two germline ends. CDR3 length: 14 residues. Germline lookup yields CDR1 WSHSY and CDR2 SAAADI. CDR3 sequence: CASSDSYSNQPQHF. The CDR3 nucleotides are TGCGCCAGCAGTGACAGCTATAGCAATCAGCCCCAGCATTTT.